This TCR beta chain stems from a study of T cells after posttransplantation cyclophosphamide. Generated by immunoSEQ multiplex PCR, the TCRdb table keeps only in-frame clones and is missing some. The repertoire includes 4,500 to 6,000 clones, around 80% of them detected once, and more than 3.5% sits in the top ten. A remark on this clone: Its target is unknown.

Busulfan-fludarabine conditioning, marrow transplant, and cyclophosphamide on days +3 and +4 were administered. Overall study findings and caveats: Later blood repertoires were often dominated by clones from the donor CD8+ memory compartment. Blood and skin or GI T cell repertoires showed limited TRB overlap. Recipient CMV seropositivity and CMV reactivation strongly tracked TRB clonality.

V was trimmed by 2 bases and J by 4 bases, leaving 8 bases between them. The CDR3 loop spans 13 amino acids. Looked up from germline, CDR1 is MNHEY and CDR2 is SMNVEV (reference sequence). This sequence originates from a male patient aged 45-59 years who received an allogeneic stem cell transplant from a related donor and was CMV-positive. Part of the T cell pool may stem from the graft donor. The material was PBMCs, obtained after allogeneic stem cell transplant with posttransplant cyclophosphamide. The gene calls are TRBV27 and TRBJ1-1; no definite D call. The CDR3 sequence is CASSLLSSTEAFF. In DNA, the CDR3 is TGTGCCAGCAGTTTACTGTCCAGCACTGAAGCTTTCTTT.